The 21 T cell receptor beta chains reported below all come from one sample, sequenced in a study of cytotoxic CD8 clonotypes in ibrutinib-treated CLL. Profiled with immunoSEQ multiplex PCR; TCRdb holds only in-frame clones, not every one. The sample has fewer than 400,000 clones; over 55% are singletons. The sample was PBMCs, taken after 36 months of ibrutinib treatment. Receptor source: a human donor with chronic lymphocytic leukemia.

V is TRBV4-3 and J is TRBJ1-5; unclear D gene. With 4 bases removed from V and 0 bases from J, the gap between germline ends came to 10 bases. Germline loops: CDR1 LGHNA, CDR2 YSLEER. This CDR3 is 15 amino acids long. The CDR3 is CASSPGRYSNQPQHF. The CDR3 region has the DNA TGCGCCAGCAGCCCCGGGAGGTATAGCAATCAGCCCCAGCATTTT.

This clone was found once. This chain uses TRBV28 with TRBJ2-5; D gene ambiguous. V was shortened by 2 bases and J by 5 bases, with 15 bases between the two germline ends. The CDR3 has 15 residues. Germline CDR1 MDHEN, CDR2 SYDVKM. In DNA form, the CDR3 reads TGTGCCAGCAGTTTACCGGCTGAGGAATGGGAGACCCAGTACTTC. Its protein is CASSLPAEEWETQYF.

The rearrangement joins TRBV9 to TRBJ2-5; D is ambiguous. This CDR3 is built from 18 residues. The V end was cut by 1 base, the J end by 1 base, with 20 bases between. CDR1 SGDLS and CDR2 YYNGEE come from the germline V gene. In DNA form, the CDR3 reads TGTGCCAGCAGCGTACCCCCCTTGTACGGGCATCCCCAAGAGACCCAGTACTTC. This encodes CASSVPPLYGHPQETQYF.

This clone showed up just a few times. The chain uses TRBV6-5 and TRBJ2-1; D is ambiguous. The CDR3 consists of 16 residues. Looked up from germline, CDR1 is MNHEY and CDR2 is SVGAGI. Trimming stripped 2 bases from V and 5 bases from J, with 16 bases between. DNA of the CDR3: TGTGCCAGCAGTTACCGCGAGTGGGGATTGCACAATGAGCAGTTCTTC. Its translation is CASSYREWGLHNEQFF.

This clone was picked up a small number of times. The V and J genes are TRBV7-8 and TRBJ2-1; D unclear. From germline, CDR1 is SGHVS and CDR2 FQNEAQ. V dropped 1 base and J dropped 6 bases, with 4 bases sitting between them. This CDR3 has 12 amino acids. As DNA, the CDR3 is TGTGCCAGCAGCTTAGTAGGCAATGAGCAGTTCTTC. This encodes CASSLVGNEQFF.

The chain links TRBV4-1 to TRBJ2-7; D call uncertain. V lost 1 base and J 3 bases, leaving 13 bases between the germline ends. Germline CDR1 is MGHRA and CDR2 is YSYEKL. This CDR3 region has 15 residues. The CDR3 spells CASSQGDNLIYEQYF. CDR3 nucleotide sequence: TGCGCCAGCAGCCAAGGCGACAACCTTATCTACGAGCAGTACTTC.

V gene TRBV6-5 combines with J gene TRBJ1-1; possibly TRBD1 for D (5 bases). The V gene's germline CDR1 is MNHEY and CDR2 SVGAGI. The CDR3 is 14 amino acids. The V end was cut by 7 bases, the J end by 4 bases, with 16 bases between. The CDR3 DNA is TGTGCCAGCACCGGGGGGAACTGGGGCACTGAAGCTTTCTTT. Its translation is CASTGGNWGTEAFF.

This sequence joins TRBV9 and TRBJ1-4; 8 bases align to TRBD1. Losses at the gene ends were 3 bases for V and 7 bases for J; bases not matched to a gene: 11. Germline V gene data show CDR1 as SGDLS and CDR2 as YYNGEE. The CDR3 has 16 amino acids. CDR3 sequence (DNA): TGTGCCAGCAGCGGCGGGTCAGGGGGCACCGGTGAAAAACTGTTTTTT. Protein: CASSGGSGGTGEKLFF.

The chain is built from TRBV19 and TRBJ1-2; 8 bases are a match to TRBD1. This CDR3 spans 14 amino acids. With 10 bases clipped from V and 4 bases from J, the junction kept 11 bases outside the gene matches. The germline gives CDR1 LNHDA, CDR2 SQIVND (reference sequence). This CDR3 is CATTPNQGAYGYTF. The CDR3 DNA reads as TGTGCCACCACCCCGAACCAGGGGGCCTATGGCTACACCTTC. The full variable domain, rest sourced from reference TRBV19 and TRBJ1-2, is DGGITQSPKYLFRKEGQNVTLSCEQNLNHDAMYWYRQDPGQGLRLIYYSQIVNDFQKGDIAEGYSVSREKKESFPLTVTSAQKNPTAFYLCATTPNQGAYGYTFGSGTRLTVV.

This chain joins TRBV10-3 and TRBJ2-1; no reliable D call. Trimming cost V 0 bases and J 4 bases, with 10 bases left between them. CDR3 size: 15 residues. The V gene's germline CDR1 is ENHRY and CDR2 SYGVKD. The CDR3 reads CAISESYDTYNEQFF. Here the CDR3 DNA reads TGTGCCATCAGTGAGTCGTACGACACTTACAATGAGCAGTTCTTC.

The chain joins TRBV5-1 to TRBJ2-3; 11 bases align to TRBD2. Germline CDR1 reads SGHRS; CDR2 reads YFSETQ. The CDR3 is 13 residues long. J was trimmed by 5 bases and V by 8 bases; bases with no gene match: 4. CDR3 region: CASELAGVDTQYF. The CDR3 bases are TGCGCCAGTGAACTAGCGGGAGTAGATACGCAGTATTTT. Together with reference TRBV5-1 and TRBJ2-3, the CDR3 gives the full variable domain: KAGVTQTPRYLIKTRGQQVTLSCSPISGHRSVSWYQQTPGQGLQFLFEYFSETQRNKGNFPGRFSGRQFSNSRSEMNVSTLELGDSALYLCASELAGVDTQYFGPGTRLTVL.

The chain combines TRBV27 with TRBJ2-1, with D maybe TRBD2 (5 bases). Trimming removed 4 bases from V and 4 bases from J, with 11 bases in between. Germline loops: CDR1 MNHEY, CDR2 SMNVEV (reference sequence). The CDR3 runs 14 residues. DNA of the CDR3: TGTGCCAGCAGTTACGGACTTCAGTACAATGAGCAGTTCTTC. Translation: CASSYGLQYNEQFF.

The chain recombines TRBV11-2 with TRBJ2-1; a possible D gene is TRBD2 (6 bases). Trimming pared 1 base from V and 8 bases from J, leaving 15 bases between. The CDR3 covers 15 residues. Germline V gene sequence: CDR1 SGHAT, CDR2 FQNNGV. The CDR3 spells CASSLGLAFWDEQFF. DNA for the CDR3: TGTGCCAGCAGCTTAGGGCTAGCGTTCTGGGATGAGCAGTTCTTC.

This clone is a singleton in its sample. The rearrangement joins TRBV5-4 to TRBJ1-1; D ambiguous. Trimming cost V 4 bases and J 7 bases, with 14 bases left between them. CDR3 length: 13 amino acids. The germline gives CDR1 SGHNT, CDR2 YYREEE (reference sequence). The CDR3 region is CASSPGGQVEAFF. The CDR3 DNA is TGTGCCAGCAGCCCCGGTGGGCAGGTTGAAGCTTTCTTT.

CDR3 amino acids: CASSQRTSGANVLTF. The CDR3, as DNA: TGTGCCAGCAGCCAGAGAACCTCTGGGGCCAACGTCCTGACTTTC. V usage is TRBV7-2 and J usage is TRBJ2-6; D is undetermined. Germline V gene lookup returns CDR1 SGHTA and CDR2 FQGNSA. The V end was cut by 5 bases, the J end by 0 bases, with 8 bases between. The CDR3 extends over 15 amino acids.

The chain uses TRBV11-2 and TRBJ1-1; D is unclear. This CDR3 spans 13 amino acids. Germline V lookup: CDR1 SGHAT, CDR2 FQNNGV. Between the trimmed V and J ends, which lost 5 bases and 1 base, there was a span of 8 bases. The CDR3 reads CASSPRSNTEAFF. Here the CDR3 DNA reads TGTGCCAGCAGCCCCCGGTCGAACACTGAAGCTTTCTTT.

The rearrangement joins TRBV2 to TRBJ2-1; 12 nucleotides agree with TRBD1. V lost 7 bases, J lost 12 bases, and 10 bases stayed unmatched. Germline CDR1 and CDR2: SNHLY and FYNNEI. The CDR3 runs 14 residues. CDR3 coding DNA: TGTGCCAGCACACCCGCGGGGACAGGGGGCAGGCAGTTCTTC. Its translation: CASTPAGTGGRQFF.

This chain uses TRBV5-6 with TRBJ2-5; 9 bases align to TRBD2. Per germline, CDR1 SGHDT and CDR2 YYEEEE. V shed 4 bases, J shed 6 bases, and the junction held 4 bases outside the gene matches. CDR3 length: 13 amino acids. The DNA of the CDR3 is TGTGCCAGCAGCACAGCGGGGGGTCAGACCCAGTACTTC. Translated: CASSTAGGQTQYF.

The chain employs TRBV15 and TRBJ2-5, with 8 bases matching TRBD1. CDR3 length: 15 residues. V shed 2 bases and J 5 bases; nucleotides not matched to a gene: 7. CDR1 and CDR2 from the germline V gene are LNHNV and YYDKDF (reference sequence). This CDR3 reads CATSRPTRGRETQYF. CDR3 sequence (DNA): TGTGCCACCAGCAGACCGACCAGGGGGCGGGAGACCCAGTACTTC.

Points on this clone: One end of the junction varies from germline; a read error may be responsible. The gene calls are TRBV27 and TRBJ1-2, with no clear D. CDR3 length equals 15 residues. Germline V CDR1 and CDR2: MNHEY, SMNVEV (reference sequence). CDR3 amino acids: CASSFIGRVNSGYTF. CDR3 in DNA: TGTGCCAGCAGTTTTATAGGACGCGTCAACTCTGGCTACACCTTC.

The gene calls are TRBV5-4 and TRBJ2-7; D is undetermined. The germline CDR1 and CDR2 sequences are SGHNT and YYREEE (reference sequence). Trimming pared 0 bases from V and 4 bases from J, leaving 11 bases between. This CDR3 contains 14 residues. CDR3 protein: CASSLAAAGYEQYF. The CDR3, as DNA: TGTGCCAGCAGCTTGGCCGCGGCAGGTTACGAGCAGTACTTC.